The rows below give T cell receptor beta chains drawn from one sample of a study of coeliac disease. TCRdb's copy holds only in-frame clones and misses some; the assay was immunoSEQ multiplex PCR. The table lists about 3,400 clones, 70% of them singletons, with roughly 14% in the top ten. Sequenced material: intraepithelial lymphocytes from the gut. These receptors came from a man aged 18 to 29 with celiac disease on a gluten-free diet. The CDR3 runs from the conserved cysteine through the conserved F or W. The D gene is left open where the match is weak. Some rows mark clone size as missing; the rest say once, few, many or name a class of expanded clone.

NA,TRBJ2-7,TRBV27,NA,TGTGCCAGCAGTACCGGGACTGTATACGAGCAGTACTTC,CASSTGTVYEQYF
NA,TRBJ1-5,TRBV27,TRBD1,TGTGCCAGCAGGTGGGACAGTCGCAGTAGTCAGCCCCAGCATTTT,CASRWDSRSSQPQHF
NA,TRBJ1-1,TRBV5-4,NA,TGTGCCAGCAGCCCCCCGGAGGGCGGGAACACTGAAGCTTTCTTT,CASSPPEGGNTEAFF
NA,TRBJ2-2,TRBV6-5,NA,TGTGCCAGCAAAAGCGAGAAGGTCACCGGGGAGCTGTTTTTT,CASKSEKVTGELFF
few,TRBJ1-1,TRBV7-2,NA,TGTGCCAGCAGCTTCGGGGGGCGGGCTGAAGCTTTCTTT,CASSFGGRAEAFF
NA,TRBJ2-1,TRBV9,NA,TGTGCCAGCAGCGTACATCAATTCGGAGGCGATGAGCAGTTCTTC,CASSVHQFGGDEQFF
NA,TRBJ1-3,TRBV11-2,NA,TGTGCCAGCAGCCGAGGGAGAACCGGAAACACCATATATTTT,CASSRGRTGNTIYF
NA,TRBJ1-2,TRBV6-5,NA,TGTGCCAGCAGTTACGGGGTGGGGAGTCGTGGCTACACCTTC,CASSYGVGSRGYTF
NA,TRBJ2-7,TRBV28,NA,TGTGCCAGCAGAGGACAGTGGGACTCCTACGAGCAGTACTTC,CASRGQWDSYEQYF
NA,TRBJ2-7,TRBV28,NA,TGTGCCAGCAGAACGGGACTCAACTACGAGCAGTACTTC,CASRTGLNYEQYF
NA,TRBJ2-7,TRBV7-9,NA,TGTGCCAGCAGCGCCTATGGCCGGGTCTACGAGCAGTACTTC,CASSAYGRVYEQYF
NA,TRBJ1-3,TRBV4-3,NA,TGCGCCAGCAGCACCGGGACATTCGGAAACACCATATATTTT,CASSTGTFGNTIYF
NA,TRBJ2-1,TRBV4-3,TRBD1,TGCGCCAGCAGCCAACCCGCTTCCTGGACAGGGTACAATGAGCAGTTCTTC,CASSQPASWTGYNEQFF